This is a list of T cell receptor beta chains from one sample in a study of cytomegalovirus exposure and HLA in healthy donors. The protocol was immunoSEQ multiplex PCR, while the TCRdb copy is restricted to in-frame clones and leaves out a portion. The repertoire includes 150,000 to 200,000 clones, 80% to 85% of them detected once, and around 2.1% sits in the top ten. Sequences were obtained from PBMCs. The origin of the receptors is a woman aged 18 to 35 in good health and CMV-seropositive. Each CDR3 is given with its conserved first and last residue. Fields, in order: V gene, D gene, CDR3 protein. The D gene is left open where the match is weak.

V gene: TRBV7-6
D gene: TRBD1
CDR3 protein: CASSLLQGADGNTEAFF

V gene: TRBV6-5
D gene: NA
CDR3 protein: CASRIDRIQETQYF

V gene: TRBV6-5
D gene: TRBD2
CDR3 protein: CASSLERGITDTQYF

V gene: TRBV7-3
D gene: TRBD2
CDR3 protein: CASSLTPLAGGKEQFF

V gene: TRBV6-5
D gene: NA
CDR3 protein: CASSYGTINSPLHF

V gene: TRBV11-3
D gene: NA
CDR3 protein: CASSGQLGNTIYF

V gene: TRBV6-5
D gene: NA
CDR3 protein: CASSTDRSNQPQHF

V gene: TRBV14
D gene: TRBD2
CDR3 protein: CASSQGRGGHNEQFF

V gene: TRBV9
D gene: NA
CDR3 protein: CASSVGGSTDTQYF

V gene: TRBV30
D gene: NA
CDR3 protein: CAWSVGRRGTF

V gene: TRBV4-1
D gene: NA
CDR3 protein: CASSQLTVAKNIQYF

V gene: TRBV4-3
D gene: NA
CDR3 protein: CASSHGTSWNYGYTF

V gene: TRBV7-2
D gene: TRBD1
CDR3 protein: CASSLGGTENEKLFF

V gene: TRBV4-1
D gene: TRBD2
CDR3 protein: CASSQGLGSGGAVDTQYF

V gene: TRBV27
D gene: TRBD1
CDR3 protein: CASRSGGAEGNTIYF

V gene: TRBV7-2
D gene: NA
CDR3 protein: CASSLAPRDGNEQFF

V gene: TRBV5-1
D gene: NA
CDR3 protein: CASSLGAGAADTQYF